The next 30 T cell receptor beta chains were all read from a single sample in a study of CD8 T cells in Susac syndrome. Reverse transcription of 0.5 to 1 ug RNA was carried out with random hexamers. TCRdb recomputed calls from the immunoSEQ multiplex PCR reads with MiXCR, one row per CDR3 protein. Here the sample spans approximately 180,000 distinct CDR3 sequences, about 94% being singletons. Material: CD4+ T cells from PBMCs. These receptors were obtained from a human donor with multiple sclerosis.

V is TRBV18 and J is TRBJ2-5; 8 nucleotides agree with TRBD1. This CDR3 region has 15 residues. V shed 6 bases, J shed 4 bases, and the junction held 10 bases outside the gene matches. Per the germline V gene, CDR1 is KGHSH and CDR2 is LQKENI. In nucleotides, the CDR3 is TGTGCCAGCTCCGACCTTTGGACAGGGATAGAGACCCAGTACTTC. As protein: CASSDLWTGIETQYF.

The J gene is TRBJ2-1, the V gene TRBV23-1, with D unresolved. TRBV23-1 is an ORF for which the function is uncertain. Trimming pared 0 bases from V and 5 bases from J, leaving 5 bases between. The CDR3 runs 13 residues. CDR3 residues: CASSQSPDNEQFF. In DNA form, the CDR3 reads TGCGCCAGCAGTCAATCGCCAGACAATGAGCAGTTCTTC.

The chain joins TRBV20-1 to TRBJ2-3; D is perhaps TRBD1 or TRBD2 (5 bases each). Trimming took 3 bases from V and 0 from J, leaving 16 bases between them. The germline CDR1 and CDR2 sequences are DFQATT and SNEGSKA (reference sequence). The CDR3 consists of 16 residues. CDR3 DNA sequence: TGCAGTGCTAGGGACCCCCGGGGCCTCAGCACAGATACGCAGTATTTT. Amino acid sequence: CSARDPRGLSTDTQYF.

This chain joins TRBV12-3 or TRBV12-4 and TRBJ2-7; perhaps TRBD1 as D (6 bases). The length of the CDR3 is 15 residues. Between the trimmed V and J ends, which lost 5 bases and 0 bases, there was a span of 14 bases. CDR3 nucleotides: TGTGCCAGCAGTCCCTCAGGGGCTCACTCCTACGAGCAGTACTTC. Translated: CASSPSGAHSYEQYF.

V is TRBV28 and J is TRBJ1-2; D is undetermined. This CDR3 contains 12 residues. CDR1 and CDR2 (germline): MDHEN, SYDVKM. Deletions cut 3 bases from V and 8 bases from J, with 10 bases between. The CDR3, as DNA: TGTGCCAGCAGTTTGGGGTTCGGCGGCTACACCTTC. Translating it yields CASSLGFGGYTF.

V usage is TRBV30 and J usage is TRBJ2-5, with TRBD2 matching over 8 bases. CDR1 GTSNPN and CDR2 SVGIG come from the germline V gene (reference sequence). The CDR3 runs to 14 residues. Trimming at V came to 2 bases and at J to 2 bases, leaving 4 bases not matched to a gene. The CDR3 sequence is CAWSMPGGQETQYF. The DNA for the CDR3 is TGTGCCTGGAGTATGCCGGGGGGGCAAGAGACCCAGTACTTC.

The genes are TRBV2 and TRBJ2-3; D remains unclear. Germline assignment: CDR1 SNHLY and CDR2 FYNNEI. The CDR3 has 15 residues. Trimming left V 5 bases short and J 0 bases short, with 12 bases between. Here the CDR3 reads CASSIYRGSTDTQYF. DNA of the CDR3: TGTGCCAGCAGTATATACAGAGGTAGCACAGATACGCAGTATTTT.

The chain uses TRBV3-1 and TRBJ2-7; D may correspond to TRBD1 or TRBD2 (5 bases each). The germline CDR1 and CDR2 sequences are LGHDT and YNNKEL (reference sequence). The CDR3 is 13 residues long. The V gene lost 8 bases and the J gene lost 4 bases, with 15 bases spanning the gap. DNA for the CDR3: TGTGCCAGCTGCCTGAGAGGGGTGTACGAGCAGTACTTC. This gives the protein CASCLRGVYEQYF.

The chain is built from TRBV3-1 and TRBJ1-2; 8 bases match TRBD1. There are 13 residues in the CDR3. Germline assignment: CDR1 LGHDT and CDR2 YNNKEL (reference sequence). Germline trimming cut 6 bases from V and 7 bases from J; bases unmatched to any gene: 7. This CDR3 is CASRDQGAGGYTF. The CDR3 DNA is TGTGCCAGCAGGGATCAGGGGGCGGGTGGCTACACCTTC.

The chain joins TRBV9 to TRBJ2-2; D remains unclear. V was shortened by 5 bases and J by 6 bases, with 17 bases between the two germline ends. The CDR3 has 15 residues. Germline loops: CDR1 SGDLS, CDR2 YYNGEE. CDR3 region: CASSVISSPAGELFF. The DNA of the CDR3 is TGTGCCAGCAGTGTTATTTCGAGTCCCGCCGGGGAGCTGTTTTTT.

V and J are TRBV18 and TRBJ1-2; D remains ambiguous. CDR3 length: 14 amino acids. V was trimmed by 0 bases and J by 4 bases, leaving 9 bases between them. Germline values: CDR1 KGHSH, CDR2 LQKENI. The CDR3 DNA reads TGTGCCAGCTCACCACCGGTCCTTAGCTATGGCTACACCTTC. Translated: CASSPPVLSYGYTF.

The V gene is TRBV4-2, the J gene TRBJ2-6; D could derive from TRBD1 or TRBD2 (5 bases each). With 3 bases removed from V and 2 bases from J, the gap between germline ends came to 14 bases. The CDR3 contains 17 residues. Germline values: CDR1 LGHNA, CDR2 YNFKEQ. In DNA, the CDR3 is TGTGCCAGCAGCCAGCCTGCTCAGGGAGCTGGGGCCAACGTCCTGACTTTC. It yields the protein CASSQPAQGAGANVLTF.

This clonotype was seen only once. This chain uses TRBV7-2 with TRBJ1-2; TRBD1 is a possible D gene (5 bases). V was trimmed by 1 base and J by 6 bases, leaving 9 bases between them. The germline V gene encodes CDR1 SGHTA and CDR2 FQGNSA. This CDR3 spans 13 amino acids. The CDR3 loop reads CASSLVGRDGYTF. The CDR3 nucleotides read TGTGCCAGCAGCTTAGTGGGCAGGGATGGCTACACCTTC.

This chain uses TRBV4-3 with TRBJ2-7; D is possibly TRBD2 (5 bases). Germline V gene data show CDR1 as LGHNA and CDR2 as YSLEER. The germline V and J ends were trimmed by 0 bases and 3 bases, with 15 bases remaining between them. The CDR3 totals 16 residues. In DNA, the CDR3 is TGCGCCAGCAGCCAAGAGGCACGGGGAACCTTCTACGAGCAGTACTTC. It specifies CASSQEARGTFYEQYF.

The chain employs TRBV3-1 and TRBJ1-1; no firm D call. CDR3 length: 16 amino acids. V dropped 1 base and J dropped 6 bases, with 18 bases sitting between them. The germline CDR1 and CDR2 sequences are LGHDT and YNNKEL (reference sequence). This CDR3 is CASSQVTGTVLAEAFF. CDR3 coding DNA: TGTGCCAGCAGCCAAGTCACGGGTACAGTGTTGGCTGAAGCTTTCTTT.

V and J are TRBV20-1 and TRBJ1-1; D is possibly TRBD1 (5 bases). Germline V lookup: CDR1 DFQATT, CDR2 SNEGSKA (reference sequence). CDR3 size: 10 residues. The CDR3 region is CRGEGPGAFF. In DNA, the CDR3 is TGCAGGGGGGAAGGGCCAGGTGCTTTCTTT.

The chain recombines TRBV6-6 with TRBJ2-5; 7 bases are shared with TRBD2. After removal of 8 bases from V and 2 bases from J, the junction contained 11 bases not matched to a gene. The germline gives CDR1 MNHNY, CDR2 SVGAGI (reference sequence). This CDR3 is 15 amino acids long. DNA of the CDR3: TGTGCCAGCGCCTGGAGGGCGGGGGAGCAAGAGACCCAGTACTTC. Translation: CASAWRAGEQETQYF.

The V gene is TRBV29-1, the J gene TRBJ2-1, with 7 bases matching TRBD1. The CDR3 is made up of 15 amino acids. Germline V gene lookup returns CDR1 SQVTM and CDR2 ANQGSEA. V shed 7 bases and J 2 bases; nucleotides not matched to a gene: 11. CDR3 DNA sequence: TGCAGCGCCTCTCTGACAGGGCGCACCTACAATGAGCAGTTCTTC. Its protein is CSASLTGRTYNEQFF.

The chain has TRBV6-2 or TRBV6-3 and TRBJ2-7; D call uncertain. This CDR3 has 12 amino acids. V was clipped by 6 bases and J by 6 bases, with 12 bases between them. Germline V CDR1 and CDR2: MNHEY, SVGEGT. DNA of the CDR3: TGTGCCAGCAGCCAGACGATCGGCGAGCAGTACTTC. The encoded protein is CASSQTIGEQYF.

This chain joins TRBV30 and TRBJ2-1; TRBD1 matches 9 bases. V gave up 3 bases and J gave up 4 bases; unmatched junction bases: 4. Germline CDR1 is GTSNPN and CDR2 is SVGIG (reference sequence). The CDR3 is made up of 14 amino acids. CDR3 bases: TGTGCCTGGAGCAAAGGGACAGGGTACAATGAGCAGTTCTTC. Encoded protein: CAWSKGTGYNEQFF.

The rearrangement joins TRBV15 to TRBJ1-1, with unresolved D. Per the germline V gene, CDR1 is LNHNV and CDR2 is YYDKDF (reference sequence). The germline V and J ends were trimmed by 0 bases and 1 base, with 21 bases remaining between them. The length of the CDR3 is 19 residues. CDR3 sequence: CATSRDTPGGFSGNTEAFF. DNA of the CDR3: TGTGCCACCAGCAGAGACACACCAGGAGGGTTTTCGGGGAACACTGAAGCTTTCTTT.

The chain uses TRBV5-1 and TRBJ2-1; the D is unclear. The CDR3 sequence is 13 residues long. Trimming removed 2 bases from V and 7 bases from J, with 10 bases in between. Germline V gives CDR1 SGHRS, CDR2 YFSETQ. The CDR3 is CASSLGRLNEQFF. The CDR3 nucleotides read TGCGCCAGCAGCTTAGGCAGGCTGAATGAGCAGTTCTTC.

J is TRBJ2-7 and V is TRBV30, with 8 nucleotides matching TRBD1. V trimming: 3 bases; J trimming: 2 bases; junction bases outside the gene matches: 6. This CDR3 spans 14 amino acids. Looked up from germline, CDR1 is GTSNPN and CDR2 is SVGIG (reference sequence). The CDR3 coding sequence is TGTGCCTGGAGAACCGGACAGGGAGCCTACGAGCAGTACTTC. It codes for CAWRTGQGAYEQYF.

This clonotype was seen just once. The V gene is TRBV20-1, the J gene TRBJ1-5, with D perhaps TRBD1 (5 bases). The ends were cut back, 3 bases at V and 7 bases at J, with 13 bases in the middle. The CDR3 spans 13 residues. Germline V gene sequence: CDR1 DFQATT, CDR2 SNEGSKA (reference sequence). The CDR3 region is CSASRGVEQPQHF. CDR3 nucleotide sequence: TGCAGTGCTAGTCGGGGGGTGGAACAGCCCCAGCATTTT.

This chain links TRBV2 with TRBJ2-3; D call uncertain. Trimming took 4 bases from V and 4 from J, leaving 6 bases between them. CDR3 length: 12 residues. The germline V gene has CDR1 SNHLY and CDR2 FYNNEI. CDR3: CASSVDADTQYF. The CDR3 nucleotides are TGTGCCAGCAGTGTTGACGCAGATACGCAGTATTTT. Variable domain in full (rest from reference TRBV2 and TRBJ2-3): EPEVTQTPSHQVTQMGQEVILRCVPISNHLYFYWYRQILGQKVEFLVSFYNNEISEKSEIFDDQFSVERPDGSNFTLKIRSTKLEDSAMYFCASSVDADTQYFGPGTRLTVL.

The chain links TRBV30 to TRBJ2-2; D is ambiguous. The CDR3 extends over 16 amino acids. Trimming pared 2 bases from V and 0 bases from J, leaving 13 bases between. CDR1 and CDR2 (germline): GTSNPN, SVGIG (reference sequence). CDR3 sequence: CAWSNRGSPNTGELFF. The DNA for the CDR3 is TGTGCCTGGAGTAACCGAGGCAGTCCGAACACCGGGGAGCTGTTTTTT.

The V gene is TRBV20-1, the J gene TRBJ1-4, with 8 bases that match TRBD1. Germline V gene sequence: CDR1 DFQATT, CDR2 SNEGSKA (reference sequence). The CDR3 is 14 amino acids. The ends lost 2 bases at V and 8 bases at J; junction bases unmatched: 7. This CDR3 reads CSARTTGEGEKLFF. DNA for the CDR3: TGCAGTGCTAGAACGACAGGGGAGGGCGAAAAACTGTTTTTT.

V usage is TRBV15 and J usage is TRBJ2-1, with 7 bases that match TRBD1. The CDR3 sequence is 16 residues long. With V trimmed by 3 bases and J by 5 bases, 10 bases remained unmatched. Per germline, CDR1 LNHNV and CDR2 YYDKDF (reference sequence). The CDR3 DNA sequence: TGTGCCACCAGCAGGGGCCGGAGGACAGGCCACAATGAGCAGTTCTTC. Encoded protein: CATSRGRRTGHNEQFF.

The genes are TRBV14 and TRBJ2-3, with D uncertain. Between the trimmed V and J ends, which lost 4 bases and 2 bases, there was a span of 10 bases. The CDR3 runs 14 residues. Germline assignment: CDR1 SGHDN and CDR2 FVKESK. CDR3 residues: CASSPLLNTDTQYF. Here the CDR3 DNA reads TGTGCCAGCAGCCCATTGTTGAACACAGATACGCAGTATTTT.

Here the CDR3 DNA reads TGTGCCAGCAGCTTGGACCACAGGGTATTTGGTGAGCAGTTCTTC. Amino acids: CASSLDHRVFGEQFF. The chain joins TRBV7-8 to TRBJ2-1; D perhaps matches TRBD1 (6 bases). This CDR3 region has 15 residues. Between the trimmed V and J ends, which lost 3 bases and 9 bases, there was a span of 18 bases. Germline V CDR1 and CDR2: SGHVS, FQNEAQ. Complete variable domain (other parts from reference TRBV7-8 and TRBJ2-1): GAGVSQSPRYKVAKRGQDVALRCDPISGHVSLFWYQQALGQGPEFLTYFQNEAQLDKSGLPSDRFFAERPEGSVSTLKIQRTQQEDSAVYLCASSLDHRVFGEQFFGPGTRLTVL.